The 13 T cell receptor beta chains below were found in one sample sequenced in a study of memory CD4+ T cells and cytomegalovirus serostatus. Single viable CD3+CD4+CD8-CD45RO+ cells were sorted as the memory CD4+ T cells. The method was immunoSEQ multiplex PCR; TCRdb's version includes in-frame clones alone and lacks a portion of them. The profile covers 48,000 or so clones, with more than 70% appearing a single time and 0.78% taken by the ten largest. Sample: memory CD4+ T cells from blood. All receptors derive from an adult in good health and CMV-seronegative.

This clone was seen just once. The gene calls are TRBV7-8 and TRBJ1-3, with 7 nucleotides matching TRBD1. Looked up from germline, CDR1 is SGHVS and CDR2 is FQNEAQ. This CDR3 comprises 15 residues. The J segment lost 0 bases and the V segment lost 5 bases, leaving 4 bases of the junction unmatched. The CDR3 DNA reads as TGTGCCAGCAGCGGGGGACAGAGCTCTGGAAACACCATATATTTT. Translating gives CASSGGQSSGNTIYF.

The V and J genes are TRBV13 and TRBJ2-1, with 9 positions matching TRBD2. Trimming removed 2 bases from V and 5 bases from J; junction bases left unmatched: 4. Looked up from germline, CDR1 is PRHDT and CDR2 is FYEKMQ (reference sequence). The CDR3 is made up of 15 amino acids. CDR3 coding DNA: TGTGCCAGCAGCTTAAGGCTAGCGGGGAACAATGAGCAGTTCTTC. It translates to CASSLRLAGNNEQFF.

Note on this clone: The germline gene is not matched at one end of the junction; a read error may be the cause. The chain is built from TRBV18 and TRBJ1-1, with D perhaps matching TRBD1 (5 bases). The CDR3 contains 13 residues. Germline values: CDR1 KGHSH, CDR2 LQKENI. CDR3 nucleotide sequence: TGTGCCAGTTCACAGGCAGTGAACACTGAAGCTTTCTTT. Translation: CASSQAVNTEAFF.

In its sample, this clone was seen a few times. The CDR3 sequence: CAWTGASSYNSPLHF. The CDR3 bases are TGTGCCTGGACGGGGGCCAGCTCCTATAATTCACCCCTCCACTTT. The gene calls are TRBV30 and TRBJ1-6; the D gene is possibly TRBD1 (6 bases). Trimming cost V 4 bases and J 0 bases, with 10 bases left between them. Germline assignment: CDR1 GTSNPN and CDR2 SVGIG (reference sequence). The length of the CDR3 is 15 residues.

The count of this clone is one. A read error may account for a junction end that differs from germline. The gene calls are TRBV19 and TRBJ1-2, with D possibly TRBD1 on 5 matching bases. The V gene's germline CDR1 is LNHDA and CDR2 SQIVND (reference sequence). This CDR3 comprises 13 residues. The CDR3: CASSGTGTAGLSF. Written as DNA, the CDR3 is TGTGCCAGTAGTGGGACCGGGACCGCGGGCCTCAGCTTC.

This chain joins TRBV28 and TRBJ1-1, with a weak D call TRBD1 (6 bases). This CDR3 contains 14 residues. Germline values: CDR1 MDHEN, CDR2 SYDVKM. The V end lost 5 bases, the J end lost 5 bases, and 15 bases lay between the germline ends. CDR3: CASSSDRFGTEAFF. The DNA for the CDR3 is TGTGCCAGCAGTAGCGACAGGTTTGGGACTGAAGCTTTCTTT. The whole variable domain, remainder taken from reference TRBV28 and TRBJ1-1, is DVKVTQSSRYLVKRTGEKVFLECVQDMDHENMFWYRQDPGLGLRLIYFSYDVKMKEKGDIPEGYSVSREKKERFSLILESASTNQTSMYLCASSSDRFGTEAFFGQGTRLTVV.

This CDR3 is CASAGTSSYNEQFF. In DNA form, the CDR3 reads TGTGCCAGCGCAGGGACGAGCTCCTACAATGAGCAGTTCTTC. The gene calls are TRBV6-1 and TRBJ2-1; possibly TRBD1 or TRBD2 for D (5 bases each). The CDR3 is made up of 14 amino acids. V lost 8 bases to trimming and J lost 0 bases, with 11 bases between them. Germline assignment: CDR1 MNHNS and CDR2 SASEGT.

The rearrangement joins TRBV7-9 to TRBJ2-3, with D perhaps matching TRBD1 (7 bases). V was pared by 5 bases and J by 0 bases, with 9 bases between. The CDR3 extends over 14 amino acids. Germline V gives CDR1 SEHNR, CDR2 FQNEAQ (reference sequence). CDR3 loop: CASSAGQSTDTQYF. Written as DNA, the CDR3 is TGTGCCAGCAGCGCGGGACAGAGCACAGATACGCAGTATTTT.

V usage is TRBV13 and J usage is TRBJ2-1, with 11 bases aligning to TRBD2. After removal of 3 bases from V and 7 bases from J, the junction contained 8 bases not matched to a gene. This CDR3 region has 16 residues. Per the germline V gene, CDR1 is PRHDT and CDR2 is FYEKMQ (reference sequence). CDR3 DNA: TGTGCCAGCAGCTTCCCCGGGACTAGCGGTTTGAATGAGCAGTTCTTC. Its protein product is CASSFPGTSGLNEQFF.

This chain uses TRBV2 with TRBJ1-2; 7 bases are shared with TRBD1. The V and J ends lost 9 bases and 0 bases, in that order; junction bases with no gene match: 4. CDR1 SNHLY and CDR2 FYNNEI come from the germline V gene. The CDR3 contains 13 residues. The CDR3 protein is CASAQGANYGYTF. The CDR3 coding sequence is TGTGCCAGTGCTCAGGGGGCTAACTATGGCTACACCTTC.

This chain uses TRBV30 with TRBJ1-1, with no clear D. V was shortened by 3 bases and J by 12 bases, with 17 bases between the two germline ends. This CDR3 spans 12 amino acids. Germline CDR1 is GTSNPN and CDR2 is SVGIG (reference sequence). The CDR3 region has the DNA TGTGCCTGGAGCGAAAGCCGTCGCGGAACTTTCTTT. Its translation is CAWSESRRGTFF.

Notes on this clone: At one end, the junction sequence differs from germline, possibly due to a read error. The V and J genes are TRBV2 and TRBJ2-6; D is uncertain. Germline CDR1 is SNHLY and CDR2 is FYNNEI. The CDR3 spans 15 residues. The CDR3 region has the DNA TGTGCCGGCAGTGAAGTAGAGTCTAGGGCCAACGTCCTGACTTTC. Encoded protein: CAGSEVESRANVLTF.

The chain employs TRBV19 and TRBJ1-2; D remains unclear. This CDR3 contains 12 residues. Per the germline V gene, CDR1 is LNHDA and CDR2 is SQIVND (reference sequence). V was trimmed by 2 bases and J by 4 bases, leaving 5 bases between them. CDR3 sequence: CASSIWGYGYTF. The CDR3 DNA sequence: TGTGCCAGTAGTATATGGGGCTATGGCTACACCTTC.